This passage covers 18 T cell receptor beta chains from one sample sequenced in a study of control samples from healthy donors and cancer patients. Libraries were prepared by immunoSEQ multiplex PCR; TCRdb keeps only in-frame clonotypes and omits some of them. The sample yields 100,000 to 150,000 clones, about 94% seen once. What was sequenced was blood. All receptors come from a man younger than 40 in good health.

The gene calls are TRBV3-1 (or the pseudogene TRBV3-2) and TRBJ2-7, with unresolved D. This CDR3 is 14 amino acids long. From germline, CDR1 is LGHDT and CDR2 YNNKEL (reference sequence). The V end was cut by 2 bases, the J end by 6 bases, with 14 bases between. CDR3 sequence (DNA): TGTGCCAGCAGCCAAACAGCGTCGGGCGCCGAGCAGTACTTC. Protein: CASSQTASGAEQYF.

The rearrangement joins TRBV19 to TRBJ2-7; D is unclear. The V end lost 3 bases, the J end lost 3 bases, and 15 bases lay between the germline ends. CDR1 and CDR2 (germline): LNHDA, SQIVND (reference sequence). This CDR3 comprises 15 residues. CDR3 in DNA: TGTGCCAGTAGTATGGGCGGCCCCAGATACTACGAGCAGTACTTC. This encodes CASSMGGPRYYEQYF. The whole variable domain, remainder taken from reference TRBV19 and TRBJ2-7, is DGGITQSPKYLFRKEGQNVTLSCEQNLNHDAMYWYRQDPGQGLRLIYYSQIVNDFQKGDIAEGYSVSREKKESFPLTVTSAQKNPTAFYLCASSMGGPRYYEQYFGPGTRLTVT.

The chain carries TRBV4-3 and TRBJ2-7; no firm D call. The germline gives CDR1 LGHNA, CDR2 YSLEER. The CDR3 runs 15 residues. The ends were cut back, 1 base at V and 4 bases at J, with 14 bases in the middle. The CDR3 nucleotides are TGCGCCAGCAGCCAAGGAGCTTCCCATGGATACGAGCAGTACTTC. Translation: CASSQGASHGYEQYF.

The rearrangement uses TRBV9 and TRBJ1-5; D may be TRBD1 (6 bases). This CDR3 has 20 amino acids. Germline V lookup: CDR1 SGDLS, CDR2 YYNGEE. V lost 4 bases and J 4 bases, leaving 30 bases between the germline ends. DNA for the CDR3: TGTGCCAGCAGCCTTGCGGGGGGCGACCGCCAAAGCCCCCAAAATCAGCCCCAGCATTTT. Amino acid sequence: CASSLAGGDRQSPQNQPQHF.

This clone was observed once. The rearrangement uses TRBV2 and TRBJ2-3; D tentatively fits TRBD1 or TRBD2 (5 bases each). The germline V gene encodes CDR1 SNHLY and CDR2 FYNNEI. V was pared by 9 bases and J by 2 bases, with 15 bases between. The length of the CDR3 is 14 residues. CDR3 protein: CASPPGDPTDTQYF. The CDR3 nucleotides are TGTGCCAGTCCCCCCGGGGACCCCACAGATACGCAGTATTTT.

The rearrangement uses TRBV6-4 and TRBJ1-6, with D maybe TRBD1 (5 bases). V gave up 4 bases and J gave up 7 bases, with 5 bases separating them. Germline V gene sequence: CDR1 MRHNA, CDR2 SNTAGT. This CDR3 contains 12 residues. CDR3 sequence: CASSAGNSPLHF. The DNA of the CDR3 is TGTGCCAGCAGTGCAGGGAATTCACCCCTCCACTTT.

This clone was seen a single time. The gene calls are TRBV6-5 and TRBJ1-6; no reliable D call. V lost 6 bases to trimming and J lost 5 bases, with 8 bases between them. Germline V CDR1 and CDR2: MNHEY, SVGAGI. The CDR3 consists of 13 residues. The CDR3 coding sequence is TGTGCCAGCAGGCCGGGCCATAATTCACCCCTCCACTTT. As protein: CASRPGHNSPLHF.

This clone was counted a single time. The chain couples TRBV20-1 to TRBJ2-1; D uncertain. Per the germline V gene, CDR1 is DFQATT and CDR2 is SNEGSKA (reference sequence). V was cut by 3 bases and J by 7 bases, with 7 bases left in between. The CDR3 runs to 11 residues. CDR3 loop: CSASRRNEQFF. The CDR3 coding sequence is TGCAGTGCTAGTAGGCGAAATGAGCAGTTCTTC.

The chain has TRBV27 and TRBJ2-1; 13 bases are shared with TRBD2. Trimming removed 5 bases from V and 4 bases from J; junction bases left unmatched: 2. The germline V gene has CDR1 MNHEY and CDR2 SMNVEV (reference sequence). This CDR3 contains 15 residues. CDR3 in amino acids: CASSKLAGGYNEQFF. DNA of the CDR3: TGTGCCAGCAGTAAACTAGCGGGGGGGTACAATGAGCAGTTCTTC.

V is TRBV12-5 and J is TRBJ1-5, with a weak D call TRBD1 (5 bases). From germline, CDR1 is LGHNT and CDR2 FRNRAP. Trimming removed 2 bases from V and 8 bases from J, with 16 bases in between. The CDR3 is 15 amino acids. In nucleotides, the CDR3 is TGTGCTAGTGGTTTGAGGGGACCGGGGTTAGAGCCCCAGCATTTT. Protein sequence: CASGLRGPGLEPQHF.

V gene TRBV4-3 combines with J gene TRBJ2-7, with 7 bases identical to TRBD1. This CDR3 is built from 16 residues. Per the germline V gene, CDR1 is LGHNA and CDR2 is YSLEER. J was trimmed by 4 bases and V by 3 bases; bases with no gene match: 12. Here the CDR3 reads CASSQDDRAPMYEQYF. The CDR3, as DNA: TGCGCCAGCAGCCAGGACGACAGGGCACCAATGTACGAGCAGTACTTC.

This clone was detected once. CDR3 amino acids: CASSKDSYRTEAFF. The CDR3 DNA reads TGTGCCAGCAGTAAGGACAGCTACCGCACTGAAGCTTTCTTT. The rearrangement joins TRBV6-6 to TRBJ1-1; possibly TRBD1 for D (6 bases). Germline-derived CDR1 and CDR2 are MNHNY and SVGAGI (reference sequence). V lost 5 bases to trimming and J lost 4 bases, with 14 bases between them. The CDR3 extends over 14 amino acids.

The genes are TRBV27 and TRBJ1-1, with 9 bases aligning to TRBD1. V shed 6 bases, J shed 5 bases, and the junction held 7 bases outside the gene matches. The germline CDR1 and CDR2 sequences are MNHEY and SMNVEV (reference sequence). There are 14 residues in the CDR3. CDR3 residues: CASRPGQGLTEAFF. DNA of the CDR3: TGTGCCAGCAGACCGGGACAGGGACTGACTGAAGCTTTCTTT.

The gene calls are TRBV4-1 and TRBJ2-5; the D gene is possibly TRBD2 (5 bases). The V gene lost 0 bases and the J gene lost 1 base, with 9 bases spanning the gap. Looked up from germline, CDR1 is MGHRA and CDR2 is YSYEKL. CDR3 length: 15 amino acids. In nucleotides, the CDR3 is TGCGCCAGCAGCCAAGAGTGGGAGAGCCAAGAGACCCAGTACTTC. It codes for CASSQEWESQETQYF.

V and J are TRBV5-1 and TRBJ1-6, with D maybe TRBD1 (6 bases). Germline loops: CDR1 SGHRS, CDR2 YFSETQ. V lost 0 bases and J 9 bases, leaving 7 bases between the germline ends. CDR3 length: 13 amino acids. DNA for the CDR3: TGCGCCAGCAGCTTGGGGACAGCTTCACCCCTCCACTTT. As protein: CASSLGTASPLHF.

The gene calls are TRBV7-9 and TRBJ2-1; D tentatively fits TRBD1 or TRBD2 (5 bases each). CDR3 length: 18 residues. Trimming pared 1 base from V and 0 bases from J, leaving 16 bases between. Germline V gives CDR1 SEHNR, CDR2 FQNEAQ (reference sequence). CDR3 amino acids: CASSLGRGAYSSYNEQFF. For the CDR3, the DNA is TGTGCCAGCAGCTTAGGCCGAGGGGCGTATAGCTCCTACAATGAGCAGTTCTTC.

This chain links TRBV29-1 with TRBJ2-2, with D possibly TRBD2 on 5 matching bases. The V end was cut by 6 bases, the J end by 7 bases, with 9 bases between. The CDR3 has 11 amino acids. Germline V gene lookup returns CDR1 SQVTM and CDR2 ANQGSEA. The CDR3 coding sequence is TGCAGCGTGGGAGTAAACGGGGAGCTGTTTTTT. Translated: CSVGVNGELFF.

The V and J genes are TRBV5-6 and TRBJ2-2; TRBD1 is a possible D gene (6 bases). This CDR3 is 16 amino acids long. The V gene lost 0 bases and the J gene lost 5 bases, with 14 bases spanning the gap. From germline, CDR1 is SGHDT and CDR2 YYEEEE. The CDR3 loop reads CASSLARRGWTGELFF. In DNA, the CDR3 is TGTGCCAGCAGCTTGGCTAGAAGGGGGTGGACCGGGGAGCTGTTTTTT.